Each of the 22 T cell receptor beta chains below was sequenced from the same sample in a study of blood T cells in healthy people across ages. Together with a sample-barcoded 5' primer, a J-beta primer mix was included in a second PCR lasting 7 to 11 cycles. TCRdb redid the calling of the 5' RACE reads with MiXCR, one entry per CDR3 protein. The sample holds more than 1.4 million distinct CDR3 sequences; roughly 40% are singletons and the top ten take 7% to 9.5%. Material: blood. These receptors originate from a young woman in good health.

Remarks on this clonotype: The junction departs from germline at one end; a sequencing error may be responsible. J is TRBJ1-6 and V is TRBV7-2; D unresolved. Germline V gene lookup returns CDR1 SGHTA and CDR2 FQGNSA. CDR3 length equals 18 residues. This chain's CDR3 is CASTLAFFASSYNSPLHF. Written as DNA, the CDR3 is TGTGCCAGCACCTTAGCGTTCTTCGCGAGCTCCTATAATTCACCCCTCCACTTT.

The chain employs TRBV25-1 and TRBJ1-5; D may be TRBD1 (5 bases). Looked up from germline, CDR1 is MGHDK and CDR2 is SYGVNS. The V end was cut by 1 base, the J end by 7 bases, with 11 bases between. The CDR3 consists of 14 residues. The CDR3 coding sequence is TGTGCCAGCAGTGAATGGGACGGGATCCAGCCCCAGCATTTT. Translating gives CASSEWDGIQPQHF.

The table lists this clonotype with a few counts. The gene calls are TRBV15 and TRBJ2-1; D might be TRBD1 (5 bases). Germline V gene sequence: CDR1 LNHNV, CDR2 YYDKDF (reference sequence). Trimming took 6 bases from V and 5 from J, leaving 11 bases between them. This CDR3 region has 13 residues. This chain's CDR3 is CATRRGLDNEQFF. The CDR3 DNA reads TGTGCCACCAGAAGGGGTTTAGACAATGAGCAGTTCTTC. Supplemented by reference TRBV15 and TRBJ2-1, the full variable domain reads DAMVIQNPRYQVTQFGKPVTLSCSQTLNHNVMYWYQQKSSQAPKLLFHYYDKDFNNEADTPDNFQSRRPNTSFCFLDIRSPGLGDTAMYLCATRRGLDNEQFFGPGTRLTVL.

The chain links TRBV20-1 to TRBJ2-7; no clear D. V lost 1 base to trimming and J lost 2 bases, with 15 bases between them. This CDR3 is built from 15 residues. In germline, CDR1 is DFQATT, CDR2 SNEGSKA (reference sequence). The CDR3: CSARVPAALAYEQYF. For the CDR3, the DNA is TGCAGTGCTAGAGTACCGGCAGCGCTTGCCTACGAGCAGTACTTC.

V gene TRBV10-3 combines with J gene TRBJ1-6; D gene unclear. The germline V gene encodes CDR1 ENHRY and CDR2 SYGVKD. V was cut by 5 bases and J by 5 bases, with 13 bases left in between. This CDR3 has 15 residues. The CDR3 region has the DNA TGTGCCATCAGTCCCGCCGGGAGTAATAATTCACCCCTCCACTTT. Translating gives CAISPAGSNNSPLHF.

This clonotype was counted only a few times. The rearrangement uses TRBV12-3 or TRBV12-4 and TRBJ2-5; 8 bases are shared with TRBD2. CDR3 length equals 12 residues. J lost 9 bases, V lost 3 bases, and 3 bases had no gene match. CDR3 sequence (DNA): TGTGCCAGCAGTTTGACTAGCGAGGCCCAGTACTTC. It codes for CASSLTSEAQYF.

The chain couples TRBV7-8 to TRBJ2-3; TRBD2 agrees at 8 bases. The CDR3 sequence is 13 residues long. Unmatched junction bases numbered 7, after V lost 10 bases and J lost 4 bases. Germline CDR1 reads SGHVS; CDR2 reads FQNEAQ. CDR3 sequence (DNA): TGTGCCACTACGACTAGCGTATCAGATACGCAGTATTTT. This gives the protein CATTTSVSDTQYF.

The rearrangement joins TRBV6-1 to TRBJ1-4, with TRBD1 matching over 7 bases. Germline CDR1 reads MNHNS; CDR2 reads SASEGT. The J segment lost 1 base and the V segment lost 4 bases, leaving 3 bases of the junction unmatched. The CDR3 runs to 15 residues. This chain's CDR3 is CASSGGTETNEKLFF. The CDR3, as DNA: TGTGCCAGCAGTGGTGGGACAGAAACTAATGAAAAACTGTTTTTT.

There are a few counts of this clonotype. This rearrangement joins TRBV11-2 to TRBJ2-3, with 7 bases lining up with TRBD2. CDR1 is SGHAT and CDR2 is FQNNGV in the germline V gene. J lost 0 bases, V lost 1 base, and 10 bases had no gene match. The CDR3 runs to 18 residues. CDR3 sequence (DNA): TGTGCCAGCAGCTTAGGGAGCGGGACCGCGGGTAGCACAGATACGCAGTATTTT. It is translated as CASSLGSGTAGSTDTQYF.

This clonotype was seen ten or more times. This chain joins TRBV29-1 and TRBJ1-2, with D possibly matching TRBD1 (6 bases). Germline V gene lookup returns CDR1 SQVTM and CDR2 ANQGSEA. This CDR3 region has 12 residues. Trimming left V 4 bases short and J 6 bases short, with 12 bases between. The CDR3 nucleotides read TGCAGCGTTGTACAGGGAGGCGATGGCTACACCTTC. The encoded protein is CSVVQGGDGYTF.

This chain connects TRBV9 to TRBJ2-2; TRBD1 might be the D (6 bases). The V gene's germline CDR1 is SGDLS and CDR2 YYNGEE. V was pared by 1 base and J by 2 bases, with 21 bases between. CDR3 length: 19 amino acids. The CDR3 loop reads CASSVSHFSGTTNTGELFF. CDR3 nucleotide sequence: TGTGCCAGCAGCGTATCCCACTTCTCCGGGACAACTAACACCGGGGAGCTGTTTTTT.

The chain uses TRBV15 and TRBJ2-1; 7 nucleotides align to TRBD2. This CDR3 is 16 amino acids long. The ends lost 6 bases at V and 1 base at J; junction bases unmatched: 9. CDR1 LNHNV and CDR2 YYDKDF come from the germline V gene (reference sequence). The CDR3 loop is CATRREGRASYNEQFF. The CDR3 DNA follows: TGTGCCACCAGGAGGGAGGGGCGCGCTTCCTACAATGAGCAGTTCTTC.

CDR3 protein: CASSLRTGEIRADTQYF. The CDR3 DNA follows: TGCGCCAGCAGCTTACGGACAGGGGAGATTAGAGCAGATACGCAGTATTTT. The chain uses TRBV5-1 and TRBJ2-3, with 9 bases lining up with TRBD1. Trimming cost V 2 bases and J 4 bases; bases outside gene matches: 11. The CDR3 loop spans 17 amino acids. Germline V gene lookup returns CDR1 SGHRS and CDR2 YFSETQ.

The chain recombines TRBV6-5 with TRBJ1-2, with D tentatively TRBD1 (6 bases). Germline CDR1 MNHEY, CDR2 SVGAGI. The CDR3 contains 13 residues. With 2 bases removed from V and 8 bases from J, the gap between germline ends came to 12 bases. Written as DNA, the CDR3 is TGTGCCAGCAGTTACGGGGACACGAGGGGCTACACCTTC. It codes for CASSYGDTRGYTF.

The table lists this clonotype with a few counts. V and J are TRBV3-1 and TRBJ2-5, with TRBD2 matching 13 bases. J gave up 11 bases and V 5 bases, and 8 bases lay outside the gene matches. Germline-derived CDR1 and CDR2 are LGHDT and YNNKEL (reference sequence). The CDR3 spans 14 residues. CDR3 in amino acids: CASSSGLAGVPQYF. In nucleotides, the CDR3 is TGTGCCAGCAGCTCAGGACTAGCGGGAGTACCGCAGTACTTC.

V is TRBV20-1 and J is TRBJ2-5; 8 nucleotides line up with TRBD1. The V segment lost 6 bases and the J segment 1 base; nucleotides outside the gene matches: 7. The CDR3 sequence is 14 residues long. CDR1 is DFQATT, CDR2 SNEGSKA, per germline (reference sequence). The chain's CDR3 is CSAYPTGGQETQYF. DNA of the CDR3: TGCAGTGCCTACCCTACAGGGGGCCAAGAGACCCAGTACTTC.

This sequence joins TRBV9 and TRBJ2-1; 11 bases line up with TRBD2. This CDR3 is 18 amino acids long. From germline, CDR1 is SGDLS and CDR2 YYNGEE. The V and J ends lost 4 bases and 6 bases, in that order; junction bases with no gene match: 15. CDR3 sequence reads: CASSPQGQLAGEGNEQFF. The DNA of the CDR3 is TGTGCCAGCAGCCCCCAGGGGCAACTAGCGGGAGAAGGCAATGAGCAGTTCTTC.

This chain uses TRBV11-2 with TRBJ1-1; the D gene is possibly TRBD1 (5 bases). The CDR3 is 14 residues long. Trimming left V 3 bases short and J 6 bases short, with 14 bases between. Germline values: CDR1 SGHAT, CDR2 FQNNGV. CDR3 sequence (DNA): TGTGCCAGCAGCTTGTCCAGGGTGACAGCTGAAGCTTTCTTT. This encodes CASSLSRVTAEAFF.

This clonotype was detected a few times. The J gene is TRBJ2-6, the V gene TRBV27; no clear D gene. V was pared by 0 bases and J by 2 bases, with 8 bases between. The CDR3 sequence is 16 residues long. The germline CDR1 and CDR2 sequences are MNHEY and SMNVEV (reference sequence). CDR3 loop: CASSLSERAGANVLTF. The CDR3 nucleotides read TGTGCCAGCAGTTTATCAGAAAGGGCTGGGGCCAACGTCCTGACTTTC. Filled out from reference TRBV27 and TRBJ2-6, the complete variable domain reads EAQVTQNPRYLITVTGKKLTVTCSQNMNHEYMSWYRQDPGLGLRQIYYSMNVEVTDKGDVPEGYKVSRKEKRNFPLILESPSPNQTSLYFCASSLSERAGANVLTFGAGSRLTVL.

This clonotype was seen only a few times. This chain connects TRBV6-1 to TRBJ1-5; D perhaps matches TRBD1 (5 bases). Germline values: CDR1 MNHNS, CDR2 SASEGT. V lost 6 bases, J lost 2 bases, and 11 bases lay in between. This CDR3 has 14 residues. In DNA form, the CDR3 reads TGTGCCAGCAGCCGGGACGCCGGCAATCAGCCCCAGCATTTT. Amino acid sequence: CASSRDAGNQPQHF.

This clonotype was observed a handful of times. The chain combines TRBV18 with TRBJ1-1; D is possibly TRBD1 (5 bases). Germline V CDR1 and CDR2: KGHSH, LQKENI. The CDR3 is 14 amino acids. The V and J ends lost 1 base and 3 bases respectively, with 9 bases between them. The CDR3 protein is CASSPQGSDTEAFF. CDR3 DNA: TGTGCCAGCTCACCACAGGGGTCCGACACTGAAGCTTTCTTT.

The chain combines TRBV28 with TRBJ2-5; 7 bases match TRBD1. Germline V gene sequence: CDR1 MDHEN, CDR2 SYDVKM. J gave up 3 bases and V 3 bases, and 4 bases lay outside the gene matches. The CDR3 is made up of 14 amino acids. CDR3 in amino acids: CASSFVGGEETQYF. CDR3 bases: TGTGCCAGCAGTTTCGTAGGGGGCGAAGAGACCCAGTACTTC.